These 5 T cell receptor beta chains originate from one sample sequenced in a study of cytomegalovirus exposure and HLA in healthy donors. Both 60 Vbeta primers and 13 Jbeta primers went into the PCR. Assay used: immunoSEQ multiplex PCR; TCRdb lists only in-frame clones, some missing. This sample carries 100,000 to 150,000 clones, roughly 86% of them seen once, and the ten largest clones take 1.8%. The sample was PBMCs. The receptors were gathered from a man younger than 35 in good health and CMV-seronegative.

This clone was recorded a few times. This probably arose from a read error, given a far larger clone one base away. In the same sample, other DNA sequences code for this CDR3. The chain uses TRBV5-4 and TRBJ1-1; tentative D call: TRBD1 (5 bases). CDR1 and CDR2 (germline): SGHNT, YYREEE (reference sequence). The CDR3 is 12 amino acids. V lost 1 base and J 4 bases, leaving 5 bases between the germline ends. CDR3 sequence reads: CASSLRGTEAFF. DNA of the CDR3: TGTGCCAGCAGCTTGAGGGGCACTGAAGCTTTCTTT.

V gene TRBV7-2 combines with J gene TRBJ2-1; TRBD2 matches at 7 bases. Trimming removed 3 bases from V and 6 bases from J; junction bases left unmatched: 2. The CDR3 sequence is 13 residues long. Germline CDR1 SGHTA, CDR2 FQGNSA. DNA for the CDR3: TGTGCCAGCAGCTTCAGACTAGCCAATGAGCAGTTCTTC. Translating gives CASSFRLANEQFF.

V usage is TRBV4-1 and J usage is TRBJ2-7; 9 bases map to TRBD1. Germline V gene data show CDR1 as MGHRA and CDR2 as YSYEKL. CDR3 size: 14 residues. The V and J ends lost 3 bases and 3 bases, in that order; junction bases with no gene match: 3. The CDR3 here is CASSQWTGDYEQYF. For the CDR3, the DNA is TGCGCCAGCAGCCAGTGGACAGGGGACTACGAGCAGTACTTC.

The chain carries TRBV7-8 and TRBJ1-1, with D possibly TRBD1 on 5 matching bases. CDR1 and CDR2 (germline): SGHVS, FQNEAQ. The ends were cut back, 4 bases at V and 10 bases at J, with 16 bases in the middle. The CDR3 extends over 13 amino acids. As DNA, the CDR3 is TGTGCCAGCAGCTCCCCGGGGGGAGCGAGAGCTTTCTTT. Encoded protein: CASSSPGGARAFF.

This clone has more than one count but fewer than ten. V and J are TRBV5-1 and TRBJ2-1; 10 positions match TRBD1. The germline V gene encodes CDR1 SGHRS and CDR2 YFSETQ. The ends lost 5 bases at V and 3 bases at J; junction bases unmatched: 14. The CDR3 covers 18 residues. The CDR3 DNA sequence: TGCGCCAGCAGTTCCGGGACAGGGGCTCTCCAAAACTACAATGAGCAGTTCTTC. Translating gives CASSSGTGALQNYNEQFF.